This T cell receptor beta chain was found in a study of chemoradiotherapy in HPV16-positive cancers. Study results and limitations: HPV-specific T cells were functionally defined from only a couple of HPV16-positive patients. Better recurrence-free survival went with HPV-responsive T-cell expansion in HPV16-positive patients. During treatment, candidate HPV-specific clones and E7-related motifs expanded in tumor.

Repertoires were sampled repeatedly during chemoradiotherapy. Only a few counts were recorded for this clone. What it binds is not known. The V segment lost 3 bases and the J segment 5 bases; nucleotides outside the gene matches: 6. Germline V lookup: CDR1 MNHEY, CDR2 SMNVEV (reference sequence). The CDR3 runs 14 residues. Here immunoSEQ multiplex PCR was the method, and the copy in TCRdb shows in-frame clones only, minus some. The sample has some 10,000 clones, roughly 70% seen once; the top ten hold 10%. The rearrangement joins TRBV27 to TRBJ2-7, with 8 bases aligning to TRBD1. The sequencing here drew on tumor tissue, taken from a patient who underwent chemoradiotherapy. This TCR came from a human donor with HPV-associated anogenital cancer. This chain's CDR3 is CASSLGQALHEQYF. For the CDR3, the DNA is TGTGCCAGCAGTTTGGGACAGGCCCTTCACGAGCAGTACTTC.